This passage covers 18 T cell receptor beta chains from one sample sequenced in a study of PD-1 blockade in mismatch repair-deficient tumors (dated by TCRdb to about 2017). The library was built by means of the immunoSEQ multiplex PCR assay. Sourced from immuneACCESS, this table was stored by TCRdb with only in-frame sequences that have V and J called. A share of the clones is absent; for the studies checked, an unresolved V gene accounts for under half, and the remainder has no known explanation. The sample records about 22,000 clones, 80% to 90% of which are singletons. The top ten constitute approximately 17% of the sample. This specimen was peripheral blood, taken 2 weeks after starting pembrolizumab. Receptor source: an adult with mismatch repair-deficient cancer.

The chain has TRBV4-3 and TRBJ2-1; perhaps TRBD1 as D (6 bases). Germline CDR1 reads LGHNA; CDR2 reads YSLEER. CDR3 size: 15 residues. Trimming stripped 3 bases from V and 1 base from J, with 10 bases between. Written as DNA, the CDR3 is TGCGCCAGCAGCCAGCGACAGGCGTCCTACAATGAGCAGTTCTTC. This translates into CASSQRQASYNEQFF.

This chain links TRBV10-2 with TRBJ2-2, with D tentatively TRBD1 (6 bases). CDR1 and CDR2 (germline): WSHSY, SAAADI. The CDR3 is 16 residues long. V lost 1 base to trimming and J lost 7 bases, with 16 bases between them. This CDR3 is CASSEWPGAPGGELFF. The CDR3 DNA follows: TGCGCCAGCAGTGAGTGGCCAGGGGCCCCGGGCGGGGAGCTGTTTTTT.

The table lists this clone with a count of one. The chain recombines TRBV19 with TRBJ2-6; no clear D. V was shortened by 6 bases and J by 1 base, with 4 bases between the two germline ends. The CDR3 loop spans 13 amino acids. The germline CDR1 and CDR2 sequences are LNHDA and SQIVND (reference sequence). The CDR3 nucleotides read TGTGCCAGTAGCGGGTCTGGGGCCAACGTCCTGACTTTC. It is translated as CASSGSGANVLTF.

The rearrangement joins TRBV19 to TRBJ2-7; 9 bases line up with TRBD1. Germline values: CDR1 LNHDA, CDR2 SQIVND (reference sequence). J gave up 6 bases and V 1 base, and 7 bases lay outside the gene matches. The CDR3 loop spans 15 amino acids. DNA for the CDR3: TGTGCCAGTAGTATAGTCACGGACAGGGGAAGCGAGCAGTACTTC. Translation: CASSIVTDRGSEQYF.

This clone has a single count. CDR3 nucleotides: TGTGCCAGCAGTTACTCGACTAGCGGGAGCACAGATACGCAGTATTTT. This translates into CASSYSTSGSTDTQYF. The V gene is TRBV6-5, the J gene TRBJ2-3, with TRBD2 identical over 10 bases. Trimming cost V 0 bases and J 0 bases; bases outside gene matches: 0. Germline CDR1 and CDR2: MNHEY and SVGAGI. There are 16 residues in the CDR3.

The V and J genes are TRBV5-6 and TRBJ1-5; D unclear. Per the germline V gene, CDR1 is SGHDT and CDR2 is YYEEEE. Trimming shortened V by 1 base and J by 2 bases, and 7 bases separated the two germline ends. The CDR3 runs 14 residues. CDR3 region: CASSLKSGNQPQHF. The CDR3 DNA sequence: TGTGCCAGCAGCTTGAAGTCGGGCAATCAGCCCCAGCATTTT.

The chain uses TRBV7-2 and TRBJ2-2; D is undetermined. The germline V gene has CDR1 SGHTA and CDR2 FQGNSA. V shed 1 base and J shed 5 bases, with 11 bases lying between them. This CDR3 is built from 15 residues. CDR3 residues: CASSLDPVSTGELFF. Here the CDR3 DNA reads TGTGCCAGCAGCTTAGATCCGGTATCGACCGGGGAGCTGTTTTTT.

This clone appeared once. CDR3 bases: TGCAGCGTTGGGGACAGGGGGCTGAACACTGAAGCTTTCTTT. This codes for CSVGDRGLNTEAFF. This chain connects TRBV29-1 to TRBJ1-1; TRBD1 matches at 12 bases. The J segment lost 0 bases and the V segment lost 4 bases, leaving 0 bases of the junction unmatched. The CDR3 spans 14 residues. Looked up from germline, CDR1 is SQVTM and CDR2 is ANQGSEA.

Only a few counts were recorded for this clone. The chain carries TRBV19 and TRBJ2-7, with 10 positions matching TRBD1. From germline, CDR1 is LNHDA and CDR2 SQIVND (reference sequence). The CDR3 is 14 residues long. The V gene end was trimmed by 1 base and the J gene end by 7 bases; junction bases not matched to a gene: 4. The CDR3 DNA sequence: TGTGCCAGTAGTATAGTGGGGACAGGGGAAGAGCAGTACTTC. Protein sequence: CASSIVGTGEEQYF.

This clone was seen more than once but under ten times. The V call is TRBV4-1, the J call TRBJ2-2; 8 bases are shared with TRBD2. Trimming at V came to 1 base and at J to 5 bases, leaving 9 bases not matched to a gene. The CDR3 consists of 17 residues. Germline-derived CDR1 and CDR2 are MGHRA and YSYEKL. CDR3 residues: CASSQGAQGGRTGELFF. The CDR3 nucleotides read TGCGCCAGCAGCCAAGGTGCCCAAGGCGGGAGGACCGGGGAGCTGTTTTTT.

The V and J genes are TRBV14 and TRBJ2-2, with unresolved D. Trimming removed 3 bases at V and 4 bases at J, with 6 bases between. The germline V gene has CDR1 SGHDN and CDR2 FVKESK. The CDR3 has 13 amino acids. The CDR3 is CASSQVSTGELFF. As DNA, the CDR3 is TGTGCCAGCAGCCAGGTATCCACCGGGGAGCTGTTTTTT. Together with reference TRBV14 and TRBJ2-2, the CDR3 gives the full variable domain: EAGVTQFPSHSVIEKGQTVTLRCDPISGHDNLYWYRRVMGKEIKFLLHFVKESKQDESGMPNNRFLAERTGGTYSTLKVQPAELEDSGVYFCASSQVSTGELFFGEGSRLTVL.

The table lists this clone with a count of one. This sequence joins TRBV5-8 and TRBJ2-7; TRBD2 aligns across 8 bases. The J segment lost 12 bases and the V segment lost 3 bases, leaving 20 bases of the junction unmatched. The V gene's germline CDR1 is SGHTS and CDR2 YDEGEE. The CDR3 loop spans 16 amino acids. The CDR3 DNA reads TGTGCCAGCAGCTCCCTGACCGGGACTAGGCCCACCCGAGTGTACTTC. It yields the protein CASSSLTGTRPTRVYF.

This clone was counted between two and nine times. The chain couples TRBV11-2 to TRBJ2-5, with D maybe TRBD1 (6 bases). CDR1 is SGHAT, CDR2 FQNNGV, per germline. V was clipped by 8 bases and J by 2 bases, with 27 bases between them. The CDR3 covers 18 residues. The CDR3 loop is CASRRTSVFVQGQETQYF. The CDR3 DNA is TGTGCCAGCCGACGTACCTCCGTCTTTGTACAGGGTCAAGAGACCCAGTACTTC.

This chain connects TRBV7-9 to TRBJ2-1, with 11 bases aligning to TRBD2. The ends lost 5 bases at V and 5 bases at J; junction bases unmatched: 5. The V gene's germline CDR1 is SEHNR and CDR2 FQNEAQ (reference sequence). This CDR3 spans 15 amino acids. In nucleotides, the CDR3 is TGTGCCAGCAGCCCCGGGACTAGCGGTAACAATGAGCAGTTCTTC. It yields the protein CASSPGTSGNNEQFF.

This sequence joins TRBV28 and TRBJ2-5, with 9 bases identical to TRBD1. Germline CDR1 MDHEN, CDR2 SYDVKM. J was trimmed by 5 bases and V by 4 bases; bases with no gene match: 8. CDR3 size: 15 residues. The CDR3 sequence: CASSSLQGAGETQYF. The CDR3 nucleotides read TGTGCCAGCAGTTCATTACAGGGGGCGGGTGAGACCCAGTACTTC.

The chain joins TRBV28 to TRBJ1-1, with a tentative D call TRBD1 (6 bases). Germline lookup yields CDR1 MDHEN and CDR2 SYDVKM. The CDR3 consists of 14 residues. Trimming took 6 bases from V and 7 from J, leaving 18 bases between them. The CDR3 is CASSRVRQDDEAFF. The CDR3 DNA reads TGTGCCAGCAGCCGTGTCCGACAGGACGATGAAGCTTTCTTT.

The chain couples TRBV6-1 to TRBJ2-6, with D maybe TRBD1 (6 bases). From germline, CDR1 is MNHNS and CDR2 SASEGT. Trimming pared 4 bases from V and 2 bases from J, leaving 9 bases between. The CDR3 contains 15 residues. The CDR3 DNA reads TGTGCCAGCAGTGTCGGGACAACTGGGGCCAACGTCCTGACTTTC. Translation gives CASSVGTTGANVLTF.

The J gene is TRBJ1-1, the V gene TRBV19, with D hard to call. This CDR3 has 13 amino acids. Trimming took off 6 bases at V and 1 base at J, with 9 bases between the two ends. Germline V gene data show CDR1 as LNHDA and CDR2 as SQIVND (reference sequence). In DNA, the CDR3 is TGTGCCAGTAGGAAGGGAAGGAACACTGAAGCTTTCTTT. As protein: CASRKGRNTEAFF.